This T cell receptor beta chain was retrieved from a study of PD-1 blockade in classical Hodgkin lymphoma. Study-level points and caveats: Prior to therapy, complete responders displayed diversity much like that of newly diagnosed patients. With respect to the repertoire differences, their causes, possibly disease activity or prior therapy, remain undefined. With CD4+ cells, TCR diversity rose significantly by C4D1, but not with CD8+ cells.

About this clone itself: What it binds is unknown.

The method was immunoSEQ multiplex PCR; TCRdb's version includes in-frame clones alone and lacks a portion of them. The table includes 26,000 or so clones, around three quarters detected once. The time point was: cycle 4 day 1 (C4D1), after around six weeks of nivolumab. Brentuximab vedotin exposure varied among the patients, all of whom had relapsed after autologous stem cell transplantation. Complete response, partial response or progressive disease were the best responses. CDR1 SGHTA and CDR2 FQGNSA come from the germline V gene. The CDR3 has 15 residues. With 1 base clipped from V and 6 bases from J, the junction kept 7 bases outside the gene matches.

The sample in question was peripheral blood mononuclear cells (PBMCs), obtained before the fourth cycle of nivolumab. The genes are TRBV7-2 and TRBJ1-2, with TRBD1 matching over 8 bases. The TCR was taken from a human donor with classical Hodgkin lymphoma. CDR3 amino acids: CASSLVKRTGNGYTF. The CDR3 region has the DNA TGTGCCAGCAGCTTAGTAAAGCGGACAGGGAATGGCTACACCTTC. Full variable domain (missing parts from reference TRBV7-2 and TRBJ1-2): GAGVSQSPSNKVTEKGKDVELRCDPISGHTALYWYRQSLGQGLEFLIYFQGNSAPDKSGLPSDRFSAERTGGSVSTLTIQRTQQEDSAVYLCASSLVKRTGNGYTFGSGTRLTVV.